The TCR beta chain described here comes from a study of regulatory T cells in long-lasting Graves disease. Sequencing libraries for TCR beta were prepared with iRepertoire HTBI primers and Arm-PCR of CDR3 regions. MiXCR, run by TCRdb on the multiplex PCR reads, gives a single entry per CDR3 protein. The sample records 400,000 to 450,000 distinct CDR3 sequences, roughly 17% being singletons. Time point specified: newly diagnosed GD, antithyroid drugs for less than 3 months. There was RNA extracted from PBMCs, and the TCR library was made from it. CDR1 is SGHRS and CDR2 is YFSETQ in the germline V gene. The J segment lost 5 bases and the V segment lost 1 base, leaving 6 bases of the junction unmatched. The CDR3 totals 15 residues. Only a few counts were recorded for this clonotype. This sample was also put to use in a study of T cells in Graves' hyperthyroidism and ophthalmopathy. From that paper: A lack of ophthalmopathy progression within 18 months defined stable Graves' hyperthyroidism. HTBI primers were the set used in a first-round RT-PCR of the TCR CDR3. Most thyroid clonotypes with frequency above 0.001 were detected in blood.

V and J are TRBV5-1 and TRBJ2-1; 7 bases agree with TRBD2. The sequences come from peripheral blood mononuclear cells (PBMCs), collected at new diagnosis, from a patient treated with antithyroid drugs. The receptor comes from a woman aged 30 to 39 with Graves disease. The CDR3 DNA reads as TGCGCCAGCAGCTTGAAGGCTAGCGGAGACAATGAGCAGTTCTTC. This codes for CASSLKASGDNEQFF.